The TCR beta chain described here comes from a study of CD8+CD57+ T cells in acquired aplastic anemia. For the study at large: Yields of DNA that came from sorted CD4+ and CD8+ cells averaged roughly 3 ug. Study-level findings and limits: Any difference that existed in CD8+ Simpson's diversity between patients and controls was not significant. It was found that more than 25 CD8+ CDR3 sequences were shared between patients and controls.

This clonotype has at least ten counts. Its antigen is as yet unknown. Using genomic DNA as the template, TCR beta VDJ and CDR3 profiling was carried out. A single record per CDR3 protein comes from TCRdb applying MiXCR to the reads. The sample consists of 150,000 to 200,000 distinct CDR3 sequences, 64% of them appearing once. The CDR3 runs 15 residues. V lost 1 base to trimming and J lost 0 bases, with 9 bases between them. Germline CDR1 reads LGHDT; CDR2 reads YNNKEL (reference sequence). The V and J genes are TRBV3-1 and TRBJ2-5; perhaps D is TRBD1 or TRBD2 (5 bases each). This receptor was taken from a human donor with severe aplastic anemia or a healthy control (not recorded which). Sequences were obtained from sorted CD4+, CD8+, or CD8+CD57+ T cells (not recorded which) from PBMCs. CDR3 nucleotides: TGTGCCAGCAGCCAAGGGGGGACCTACCAAGAGACCCAGTACTTC. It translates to CASSQGGTYQETQYF.